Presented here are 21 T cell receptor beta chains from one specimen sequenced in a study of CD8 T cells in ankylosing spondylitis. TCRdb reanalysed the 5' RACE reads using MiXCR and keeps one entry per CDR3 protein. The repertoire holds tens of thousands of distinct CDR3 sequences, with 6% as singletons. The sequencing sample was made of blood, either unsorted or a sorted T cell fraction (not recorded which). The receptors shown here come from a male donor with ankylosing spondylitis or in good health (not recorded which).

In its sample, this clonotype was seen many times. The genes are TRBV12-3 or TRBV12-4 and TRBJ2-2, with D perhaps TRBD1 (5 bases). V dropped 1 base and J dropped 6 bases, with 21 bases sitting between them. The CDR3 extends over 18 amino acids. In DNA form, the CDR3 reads TGTGCCAGCAGTTTAGGCCAGGGTCTCCGTTTCGTCGCCGGGGAGCTGTTTTTT. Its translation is CASSLGQGLRFVAGELFF.

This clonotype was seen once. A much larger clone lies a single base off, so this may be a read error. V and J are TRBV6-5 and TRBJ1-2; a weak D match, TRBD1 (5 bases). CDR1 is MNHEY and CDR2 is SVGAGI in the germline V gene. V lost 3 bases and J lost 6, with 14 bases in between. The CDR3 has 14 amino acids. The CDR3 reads CASSYEGRAHGYTF. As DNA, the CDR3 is TGTGCCAGCAGTTATGAGGGGCGGGCCCATGGCTACACCTTC.

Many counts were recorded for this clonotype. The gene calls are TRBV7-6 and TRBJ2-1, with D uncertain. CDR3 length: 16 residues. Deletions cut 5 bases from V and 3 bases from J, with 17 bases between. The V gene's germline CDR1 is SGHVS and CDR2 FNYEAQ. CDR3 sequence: CASSPEIVAYYNEQFF. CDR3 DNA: TGTGCCAGCAGCCCAGAGATTGTCGCTTACTACAATGAGCAGTTCTTC.

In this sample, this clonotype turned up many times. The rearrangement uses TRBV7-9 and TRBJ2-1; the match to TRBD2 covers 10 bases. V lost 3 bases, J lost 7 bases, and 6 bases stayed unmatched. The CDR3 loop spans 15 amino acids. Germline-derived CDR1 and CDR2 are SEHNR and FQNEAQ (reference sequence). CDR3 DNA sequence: TGTGCCAGCAGCTTTAGAAGCGGGAGGGGGAATGAGCAGTTCTTC. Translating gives CASSFRSGRGNEQFF.

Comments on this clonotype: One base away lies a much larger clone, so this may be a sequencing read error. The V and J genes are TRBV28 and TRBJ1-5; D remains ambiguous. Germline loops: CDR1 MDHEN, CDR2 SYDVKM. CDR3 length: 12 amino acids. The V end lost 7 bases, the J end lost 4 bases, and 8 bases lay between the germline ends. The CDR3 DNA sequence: TGTGCCAGCACCCGGGCAAATCAGCCCCAGCATTTT. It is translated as CASTRANQPQHF.

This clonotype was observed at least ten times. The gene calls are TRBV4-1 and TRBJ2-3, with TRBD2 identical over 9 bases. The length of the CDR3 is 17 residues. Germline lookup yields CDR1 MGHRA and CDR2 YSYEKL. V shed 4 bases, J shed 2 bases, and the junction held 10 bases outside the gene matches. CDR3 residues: CASSRNPGLANTDTQYF. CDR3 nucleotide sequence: TGCGCCAGCAGCCGAAACCCAGGACTAGCGAACACAGATACGCAGTATTTT.

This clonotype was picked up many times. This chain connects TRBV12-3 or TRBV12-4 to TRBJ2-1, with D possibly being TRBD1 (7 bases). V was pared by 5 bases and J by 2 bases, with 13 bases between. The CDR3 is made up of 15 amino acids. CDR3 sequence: CASSLQGGTYNEQFF. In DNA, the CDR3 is TGTGCCAGCAGTCTTCAGGGGGGAACCTACAATGAGCAGTTCTTC.

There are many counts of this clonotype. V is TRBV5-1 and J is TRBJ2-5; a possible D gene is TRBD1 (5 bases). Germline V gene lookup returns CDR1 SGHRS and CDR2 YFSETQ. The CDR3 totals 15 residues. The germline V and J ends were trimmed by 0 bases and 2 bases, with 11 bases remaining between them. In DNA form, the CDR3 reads TGCGCCAGCAGCTTGGCAGGGATTCGGCAAGAGACCCAGTACTTC. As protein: CASSLAGIRQETQYF.

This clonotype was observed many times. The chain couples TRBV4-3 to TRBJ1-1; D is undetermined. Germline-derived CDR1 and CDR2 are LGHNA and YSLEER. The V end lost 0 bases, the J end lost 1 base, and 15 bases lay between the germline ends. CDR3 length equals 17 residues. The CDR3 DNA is TGCGCCAGCAGCCAAGAGACCCGATGGCGGGAGAACACTGAAGCTTTCTTT. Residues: CASSQETRWRENTEAFF.

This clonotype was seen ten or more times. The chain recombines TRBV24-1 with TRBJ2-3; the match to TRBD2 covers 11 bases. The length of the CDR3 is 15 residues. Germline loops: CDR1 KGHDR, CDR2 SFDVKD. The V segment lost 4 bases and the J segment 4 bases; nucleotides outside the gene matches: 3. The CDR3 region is CATSDLTSGADTQYF. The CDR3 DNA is TGTGCCACCAGTGACCTGACTAGCGGGGCAGATACGCAGTATTTT.

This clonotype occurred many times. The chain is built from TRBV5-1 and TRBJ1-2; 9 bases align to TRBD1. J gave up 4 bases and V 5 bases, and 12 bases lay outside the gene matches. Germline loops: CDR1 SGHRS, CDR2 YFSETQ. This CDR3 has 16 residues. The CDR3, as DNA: TGCGCCAGCAGATCTACCGGGACAGGGAACCTCTATGGCTACACCTTC. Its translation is CASRSTGTGNLYGYTF.

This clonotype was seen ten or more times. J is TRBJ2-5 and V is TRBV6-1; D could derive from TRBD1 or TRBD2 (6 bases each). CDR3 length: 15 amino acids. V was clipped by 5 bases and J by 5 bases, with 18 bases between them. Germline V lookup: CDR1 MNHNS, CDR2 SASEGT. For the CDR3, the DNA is TGTGCCAGCAGTCGGGGGCCGGTTAATTCGGAGACCCAGTACTTC. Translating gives CASSRGPVNSETQYF.

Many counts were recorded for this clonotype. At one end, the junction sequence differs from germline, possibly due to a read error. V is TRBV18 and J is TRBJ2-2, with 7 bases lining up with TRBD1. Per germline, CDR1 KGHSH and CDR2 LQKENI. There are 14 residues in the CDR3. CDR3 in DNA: TGTGCCTGCTCGGGACAGCTGAACACCGGGGAGCTGTTTTTT. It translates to CACSGQLNTGELFF.

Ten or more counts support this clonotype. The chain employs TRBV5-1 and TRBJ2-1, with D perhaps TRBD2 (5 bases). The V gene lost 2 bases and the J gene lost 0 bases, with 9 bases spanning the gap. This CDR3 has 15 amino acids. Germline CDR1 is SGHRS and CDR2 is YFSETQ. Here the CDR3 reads CASSFVAGSYNEQFF. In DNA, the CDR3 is TGCGCCAGCAGCTTCGTGGCGGGCTCCTACAATGAGCAGTTCTTC.

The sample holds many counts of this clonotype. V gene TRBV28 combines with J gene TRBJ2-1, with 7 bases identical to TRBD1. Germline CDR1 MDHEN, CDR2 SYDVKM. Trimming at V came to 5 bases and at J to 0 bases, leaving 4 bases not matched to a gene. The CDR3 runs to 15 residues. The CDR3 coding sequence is TGTGCCAGCAGTCGCAACAGGGGCTCCTACAATGAGCAGTTCTTC. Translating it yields CASSRNRGSYNEQFF. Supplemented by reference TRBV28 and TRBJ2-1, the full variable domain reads DVKVTQSSRYLVKRTGEKVFLECVQDMDHENMFWYRQDPGLGLRLIYFSYDVKMKEKGDIPEGYSVSREKKERFSLILESASTNQTSMYLCASSRNRGSYNEQFFGPGTRLTVL.

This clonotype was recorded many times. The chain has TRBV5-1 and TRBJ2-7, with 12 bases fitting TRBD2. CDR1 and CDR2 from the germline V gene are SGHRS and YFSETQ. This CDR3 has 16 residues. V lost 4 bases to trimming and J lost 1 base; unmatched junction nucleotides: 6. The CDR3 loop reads CASSRKLAGGSYEQYF. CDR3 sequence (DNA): TGCGCCAGCAGCCGCAAACTAGCGGGAGGATCCTACGAGCAGTACTTC.

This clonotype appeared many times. The CDR3 nucleotides read TGTGCCAGCAGCTTAAATCCACCCGGGACAGGGGGCTTTGGGGATACGCAGTATTTT. As protein: CASSLNPPGTGGFGDTQYF. The rearrangement uses TRBV7-3 and TRBJ2-3; 12 bases line up with TRBD1. CDR1 is SGHTA, CDR2 FQGTGA, per germline. After removal of 1 base from V and 6 bases from J, the junction contained 14 bases not matched to a gene. The CDR3 runs 19 residues.

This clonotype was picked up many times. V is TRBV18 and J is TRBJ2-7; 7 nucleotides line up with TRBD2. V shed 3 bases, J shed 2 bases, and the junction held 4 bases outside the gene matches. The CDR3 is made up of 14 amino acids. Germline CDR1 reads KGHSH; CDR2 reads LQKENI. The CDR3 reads CASSPWEGTYEQYF. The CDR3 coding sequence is TGTGCCAGCTCACCCTGGGAGGGGACCTACGAGCAGTACTTC.

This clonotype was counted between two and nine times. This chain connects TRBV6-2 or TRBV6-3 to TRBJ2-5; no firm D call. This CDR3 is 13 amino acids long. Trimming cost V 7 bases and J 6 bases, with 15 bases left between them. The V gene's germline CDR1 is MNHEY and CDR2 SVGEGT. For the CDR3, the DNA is TGTGCCAGCACCGCCACCGCCATTCAGACCCAGTACTTC. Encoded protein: CASTATAIQTQYF.

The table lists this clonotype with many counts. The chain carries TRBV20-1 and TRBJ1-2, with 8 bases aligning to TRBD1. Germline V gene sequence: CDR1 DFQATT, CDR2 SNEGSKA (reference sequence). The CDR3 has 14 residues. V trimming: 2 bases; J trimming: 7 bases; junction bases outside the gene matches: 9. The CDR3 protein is CSARTGTGMSGYTF. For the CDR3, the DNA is TGCAGTGCTAGAACCGGGACAGGAATGAGTGGCTACACCTTC.

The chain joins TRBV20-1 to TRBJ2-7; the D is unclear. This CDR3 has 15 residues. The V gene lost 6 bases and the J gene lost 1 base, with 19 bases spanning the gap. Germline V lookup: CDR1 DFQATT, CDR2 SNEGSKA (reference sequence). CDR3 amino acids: CSAVLRDGPSYEQYF. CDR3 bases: TGCAGTGCCGTTCTGAGAGATGGACCGTCCTACGAGCAGTACTTC.